This paragraph reports one TCR beta chain. The data were produced by immunoSEQ multiplex PCR, yet TCRdb's version contains in-frame clones alone and is incomplete. The table records tens of thousands of clones, about 91% of them present only once. Unmatched junction bases numbered 3, after V lost 0 bases and J lost 1 base. Germline loops: CDR1 SGHDT, CDR2 YYEEEE. The CDR3 extends over 15 amino acids. The record originates from a study of T cell changes during pregnancy in multiple sclerosis. The rearrangement uses TRBV5-6 and TRBJ2-5, with 7 bases matching TRBD2. The sequence came from a female donor with multiple sclerosis, enrolled in a pregnancy study. The specimen was CD4+ T cells from peripheral blood mononuclear cells, collected before pregnancy. The CDR3 sequence is CASSLGPGGQETQYF. Written as DNA, the CDR3 is TGTGCCAGCAGCTTGGGGCCGGGGGGCCAAGAGACCCAGTACTTC.